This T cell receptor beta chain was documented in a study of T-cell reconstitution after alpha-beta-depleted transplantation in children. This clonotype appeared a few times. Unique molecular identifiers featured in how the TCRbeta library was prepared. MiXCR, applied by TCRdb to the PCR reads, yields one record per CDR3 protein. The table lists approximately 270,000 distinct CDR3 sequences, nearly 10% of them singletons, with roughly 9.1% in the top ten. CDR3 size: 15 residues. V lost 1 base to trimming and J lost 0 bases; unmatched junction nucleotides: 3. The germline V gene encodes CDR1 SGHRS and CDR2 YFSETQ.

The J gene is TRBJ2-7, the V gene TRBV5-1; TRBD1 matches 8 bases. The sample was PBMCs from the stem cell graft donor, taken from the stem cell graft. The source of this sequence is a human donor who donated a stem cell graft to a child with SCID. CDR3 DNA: TGCGCCAGCAGCTTGAAGGGACAGGCCTCCTACGAGCAGTACTTC. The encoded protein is CASSLKGQASYEQYF.